These 21 T cell receptor beta chains were all obtained from the same sample, sequenced in a study of metastatic and nonmetastatic thyroid tumors. Using MiXCR, TCRdb reanalyzed the PCR reads. The sample lists over 10,000 clones; under 30% were seen once. Until they underwent thyroid surgery, no patient had received any treatment. Sequencing input: tumor tissue. The receptors derive from a female donor with papillary thyroid cancer or a benign thyroid nodule (not recorded which). Some clones in this sample may be carry-over from other donors' samples.

Ten or more counts support this clone. The chain employs TRBV6-1 and TRBJ1-5; possibly TRBD1 for D (5 bases). The germline V gene encodes CDR1 MNHNS and CDR2 SASEGT. Trimming removed 9 bases at V and 3 bases at J, with 12 bases between. This CDR3 is 13 amino acids long. For the CDR3, the DNA is TGTGCCAGTGAGGGGCAGCTCAATCAGCCCCAGCATTTT. The encoded protein is CASEGQLNQPQHF.

This clone was observed many times. This chain joins TRBV27 and TRBJ2-1, with 7 bases matching TRBD2. Germline trimming cut 9 bases from V and 0 bases from J; bases unmatched to any gene: 8. The CDR3 is made up of 15 amino acids. Germline V CDR1 and CDR2: MNHEY, SMNVEV (reference sequence). The DNA for the CDR3 is TGTGCCAGTACGAGGGGCGGGGGCTCCTACAATGAGCAGTTCTTC. It encodes CASTRGGGSYNEQFF.

This clone was detected ten times or more. The rearrangement links TRBV9 to TRBJ2-4, with D perhaps TRBD1 (6 bases). Germline assignment: CDR1 SGDLS and CDR2 YYNGEE. V was cut by 3 bases and J by 7 bases, with 17 bases left in between. The CDR3 covers 15 residues. The CDR3 is CASSAQTGLSNIQYF. The CDR3 DNA reads TGTGCCAGCAGCGCCCAAACAGGGCTGTCTAACATTCAGTACTTC.

The gene calls are TRBV11-2 and TRBJ2-1, with 11 positions matching TRBD2. Germline CDR1 is SGHAT and CDR2 is FQNNGV. This CDR3 is built from 17 residues. Trimming took 4 bases from V and 0 from J; bases not matched to a gene: 5. Here the CDR3 reads CASSYTSGSLSYNEQFF. Here the CDR3 DNA reads TGTGCCAGCAGCTATACTAGCGGGAGTCTCTCCTACAATGAGCAGTTCTTC.

A few counts support this clone. The V and J genes are TRBV12-3 or TRBV12-4 and TRBJ2-7, with D possibly being TRBD1 (6 bases). Trimming cost V 3 bases and J 4 bases, with 13 bases left between them. This CDR3 is built from 14 residues. CDR3 residues: CASSLVQGWYEQYF. The CDR3 nucleotides are TGTGCCAGCAGTTTGGTCCAGGGGTGGTACGAGCAGTACTTC.

The chain has TRBV11-2 and TRBJ2-1; TRBD1 aligns across 7 bases. The CDR3 length is 16 residues. Germline CDR1 is SGHAT and CDR2 is FQNNGV. V trimming: 4 bases; J trimming: 8 bases; junction bases outside the gene matches: 14. CDR3 region: CASSSYGGYRGYEQFF. The CDR3 DNA follows: TGTGCCAGCAGCTCCTATGGGGGTTACAGGGGATATGAGCAGTTCTTC.

V and J are TRBV28 and TRBJ2-7, with TRBD2 matching over 14 bases. Per the germline V gene, CDR1 is MDHEN and CDR2 is SYDVKM. Losses at the gene ends were 2 bases for V and 6 bases for J; bases not matched to a gene: 0. The CDR3 is 14 amino acids. The CDR3 region is CASSLGLAGGEQYF. As DNA, the CDR3 is TGTGCCAGCAGTTTAGGACTAGCGGGAGGCGAGCAGTACTTC.

This clone is judged large. The chain has TRBV6-1 and TRBJ1-2; D gene unclear. V was cut by 7 bases and J by 4 bases, with 19 bases left in between. The CDR3 totals 15 residues. CDR1 and CDR2 from the germline V gene are MNHNS and SASEGT. CDR3 sequence: CASTYRGFGVYGYTF. The CDR3 coding sequence is TGTGCCAGCACCTACAGAGGGTTTGGGGTCTATGGCTACACCTTC.

This clone was counted at least ten times. CDR3 DNA: TGTGCCAGCAGTCCCGCAGGGGATGGTGAAGCTTTCTTT. Encoded protein: CASSPAGDGEAFF. The chain couples TRBV2 to TRBJ1-1; possibly TRBD1 for D (6 bases). CDR1 and CDR2 from the germline V gene are SNHLY and FYNNEI. Trimming took 5 bases from V and 7 from J, leaving 14 bases between them. This CDR3 comprises 13 residues.

V and J are TRBV30 and TRBJ2-7, with TRBD1 matching 9 bases. Germline loops: CDR1 GTSNPN, CDR2 SVGIG (reference sequence). The CDR3 consists of 13 residues. V was pared by 5 bases and J by 0 bases, with 2 bases of the junction left unmatched. As DNA, the CDR3 is TGTGCCTGGCTGACAGGGGGCTCCTACGAGCAGTACTTC. It is translated as CAWLTGGSYEQYF.

The chain joins TRBV20-1 to TRBJ2-3; tentative D call: TRBD2 (5 bases). Germline V gene sequence: CDR1 DFQATT, CDR2 SNEGSKA (reference sequence). The CDR3 loop spans 15 amino acids. The V end was cut by 0 bases, the J end by 3 bases, with 13 bases between. This chain's CDR3 is CSARDLGRETDTQYF. CDR3 DNA: TGCAGTGCTAGAGATCTGGGGAGAGAGACAGATACGCAGTATTTT.

Ten or more counts support this clone. V usage is TRBV7-9 and J usage is TRBJ1-4, with TRBD1 matching over 9 bases. The V gene end was trimmed by 4 bases and the J gene end by 12 bases; junction bases not matched to a gene: 3. CDR3 length: 12 residues. The V gene's germline CDR1 is SEHNR and CDR2 FQNEAQ (reference sequence). CDR3 in DNA: TGTGCCAGCAGCTCGGACAGGGGTGAACTGTTTTTT. Its translation is CASSSDRGELFF.

Ten or more counts support this clone. The genes are TRBV24-1 and TRBJ2-5, with TRBD2 identical over 12 bases. Germline CDR1 is KGHDR and CDR2 is SFDVKD. This CDR3 has 17 residues. V lost 3 bases, J lost 4 bases, and 8 bases stayed unmatched. DNA for the CDR3: TGTGCCACCAGTGATCAACCTTCTAGCGGGAGGGGAGAGACCCAGTACTTC. It is translated as CATSDQPSSGRGETQYF.

Many counts were recorded for this clone. The V and J genes are TRBV5-4 and TRBJ1-6; TRBD1 matches at 9 bases. The CDR3 contains 15 residues. V shed 8 bases, J shed 3 bases, and the junction held 6 bases outside the gene matches. Germline values: CDR1 SGHNT, CDR2 YYREEE (reference sequence). CDR3 sequence reads: CASRPGQGYNSPLHF. In DNA, the CDR3 is TGTGCCAGTCGGCCGGGACAGGGCTATAATTCACCCCTCCACTTT.

This clone came up a few times. In nucleotides, the CDR3 is TGTGCCAGCAGTGAAGGGGGGCAGGGGTCCCACGAGCAGTACTTC. Translating it yields CASSEGGQGSHEQYF. This chain connects TRBV6-1 to TRBJ2-7; D is possibly TRBD1 (6 bases). Trimming pared 1 base from V and 5 bases from J, leaving 15 bases between. Germline CDR1 MNHNS, CDR2 SASEGT. CDR3 length equals 15 residues.

This clone has ten or more counts. The chain employs TRBV10-3 and TRBJ1-5; 11 bases agree with TRBD1. V dropped 11 bases and J dropped 1; count of bases not matched to a gene: 13. Per germline, CDR1 ENHRY and CDR2 SYGVKD. The CDR3 has 17 amino acids. CDR3 residues: CASTGTGGSRSNQPQHF. The CDR3 DNA reads TGTGCCTCAACCGGGACAGGGGGGAGTCGAAGCAATCAGCCCCAGCATTTT.

Here the CDR3 reads CASSARGQYEQYF. DNA of the CDR3: TGTGCCAGCAGCGCCAGGGGGCAGTACGAGCAGTACTTC. The gene calls are TRBV5-4 and TRBJ2-7; TRBD1 matches 8 bases. The junction had 4 bases not matched to a gene; V was cut back by 4 bases and J by 4 bases. The V gene's germline CDR1 is SGHNT and CDR2 YYREEE (reference sequence). The CDR3 spans 13 residues.

This clone was detected only a few times. The V gene is TRBV11-1, the J gene TRBJ1-3; 10 bases line up with TRBD1. The CDR3 runs 18 residues. CDR1 SGHAT and CDR2 FQDESV come from the germline V gene (reference sequence). The J segment lost 0 bases and the V segment lost 3 bases, leaving 8 bases of the junction unmatched. The CDR3, as DNA: TGTGCCAGCAGCTTGGAACCGGGACAGGGGAGCTCTGGAAACACCATATATTTT. Residues: CASSLEPGQGSSGNTIYF.

This clone was seen ten or more times. V usage is TRBV9 and J usage is TRBJ2-3; 7 bases align to TRBD2. The V gene's germline CDR1 is SGDLS and CDR2 YYNGEE. V was clipped by 5 bases and J by 4 bases; unmatched bases: 7. The length of the CDR3 is 14 residues. CDR3: CASSIGGRADTQYF. CDR3 DNA sequence: TGTGCCAGCAGTATTGGCGGGAGAGCAGATACGCAGTATTTT.

Ten or more counts support this clone. In the same sample, other DNA sequences code for this CDR3. The V and J genes are TRBV20-1 and TRBJ2-1; 12 bases fit TRBD1. CDR1 and CDR2 from the germline V gene are DFQATT and SNEGSKA (reference sequence). This CDR3 has 17 residues. V lost 0 bases to trimming and J lost 5 bases; unmatched junction nucleotides: 8. The CDR3 DNA reads as TGCAGTGCTAGAGATCGTGGGACAGGGGGCCGGGACAATGAGCAGTTCTTC. Its protein product is CSARDRGTGGRDNEQFF.

V usage is TRBV4-3 and J usage is TRBJ1-2, with TRBD1 matching 7 bases. CDR1 and CDR2 from the germline V gene are LGHNA and YSLEER. The J segment lost 3 bases and the V segment lost 0 bases, leaving 7 bases of the junction unmatched. CDR3 length: 16 residues. CDR3 sequence: CASSQDFGRGYYGYTF. CDR3 sequence (DNA): TGCGCCAGCAGCCAAGATTTTGGCAGGGGGTACTATGGCTACACCTTC.